These T cell receptor beta chains were read from a single sample in a study of spatial heterogeneity in lung cancer. TCRdb redid the calling of the 5' RACE reads with MiXCR, one entry per CDR3 protein. The sample shows tens of thousands of distinct CDR3 sequences, around 13% of them seen only once. This material consisted of PBMCs, taken at surgery. The receptors originated from a male donor with early-stage non-small cell lung cancer. Each CDR3 is given with its conserved first and last residue. The D gene is left open where the match is weak. The size entry is marked missing in some rows and otherwise reads once, few, many or a size class.

abundance: many
d_gene: TRBD1
j_gene: TRBJ2-7
v_gene: TRBV6-2/TRBV6-3
CDR3aa: CASSYWDRGLEQYF
CDR3nt: TGTGCCAGCAGTTACTGGGACAGGGGGCTCGAGCAGTACTTC

abundance: few
d_gene: NA
j_gene: TRBJ1-2
v_gene: TRBV20-1
CDR3aa: CSASPNRDYGYTF
CDR3nt: TGCAGTGCTAGTCCCAACAGGGACTATGGCTACACCTTC

abundance: few
d_gene: NA
j_gene: TRBJ2-7
v_gene: TRBV14
CDR3aa: CASSRLYYEQYF
CDR3nt: TGTGCCAGCAGCCGCCTATACTACGAGCAGTACTTC

abundance: NA
d_gene: TRBD1
j_gene: TRBJ2-3
v_gene: TRBV7-9
CDR3aa: CASSKTGSTDTQYF
CDR3nt: TGTGCCAGCAGCAAGACAGGGTCCACAGATACGCAGTATTTT

abundance: NA
d_gene: TRBD1
j_gene: TRBJ1-5
v_gene: TRBV29-1
CDR3aa: CSVAGQADQPQHF
CDR3nt: TGCAGCGTTGCTGGACAGGCGGATCAGCCCCAGCATTTT

abundance: NA
d_gene: TRBD1
j_gene: TRBJ2-5
v_gene: TRBV23-1
CDR3aa: CASSPRQGMEETQYF
CDR3nt: TGCGCCAGCAGTCCCCGACAGGGGATGGAAGAGACCCAGTACTTC

abundance: NA
d_gene: NA
j_gene: TRBJ2-1
v_gene: TRBV29-1
CDR3aa: CSVVQLPNEQFF
CDR3nt: TGCAGCGTTGTGCAGCTCCCCAATGAGCAGTTCTTC

abundance: NA
d_gene: NA
j_gene: TRBJ1-2
v_gene: TRBV20-1
CDR3aa: CSATPSFVIGGYTF
CDR3nt: TGCAGTGCTACCCCCTCATTCGTTATTGGCGGCTACACCTTC

abundance: NA
d_gene: NA
j_gene: TRBJ1-5
v_gene: TRBV21-1
CDR3aa: CASSKPQTAMNQPQHF
CDR3nt: TGTGCCAGCAGCAAACCGCAGACAGCCATGAATCAGCCCCAGCATTTT

abundance: many
d_gene: NA
j_gene: TRBJ2-4
v_gene: TRBV20-1
CDR3aa: CSASLGPRQYF
CDR3nt: TGCAGTGCTAGTCTTGGGCCCAGGCAGTACTTC

abundance: many
d_gene: NA
j_gene: TRBJ2-5
v_gene: TRBV5-4
CDR3aa: CASSLASAGQETQYF
CDR3nt: TGTGCCAGCAGCTTGGCCTCGGCAGGGCAAGAGACCCAGTACTTC

abundance: few
d_gene: NA
j_gene: TRBJ2-3
v_gene: TRBV23-1
CDR3aa: CASSQIKDRPNPGRNTDTQYF
CDR3nt: TGCGCCAGCAGTCAAATCAAGGACAGGCCCAACCCGGGGAGGAACACAGATACGCAGTATTTT

abundance: many
d_gene: TRBD2
j_gene: TRBJ2-2
v_gene: TRBV5-4
CDR3aa: CASSSGLAGVTGELFF
CDR3nt: TGTGCCAGCAGCTCGGGACTAGCGGGAGTCACCGGGGAGCTGTTTTTT

abundance: few
d_gene: NA
j_gene: TRBJ1-5
v_gene: TRBV28
CDR3aa: CASSLSLGGSSSQHF
CDR3nt: TGTGCCAGCAGTTTATCCCTAGGAGGGTCTAGTTCCCAGCATTTT

abundance: NA
d_gene: NA
j_gene: TRBJ2-1
v_gene: TRBV2
CDR3aa: CASKSWANRDNEQFF
CDR3nt: TGTGCCAGCAAATCGTGGGCCAACCGAGACAATGAGCAGTTCTTC

abundance: NA
d_gene: TRBD1
j_gene: TRBJ2-3
v_gene: TRBV20-1
CDR3aa: CSAKRQGWGTDTQYF
CDR3nt: TGCAGTGCTAAGAGACAGGGATGGGGCACAGATACGCAGTATTTT

abundance: many
d_gene: TRBD1
j_gene: TRBJ1-3
v_gene: TRBV9
CDR3aa: CASRGDRGSSGNTIYF
CDR3nt: TGTGCCAGCAGGGGAGACAGGGGTTCGTCTGGAAACACCATATATTTT

abundance: few
d_gene: NA
j_gene: TRBJ2-5
v_gene: TRBV20-1
CDR3aa: CSAGPQGRPETQYF
CDR3nt: TGCAGTGCCGGGCCTCAGGGGCGCCCAGAGACCCAGTACTTC

abundance: many
d_gene: NA
j_gene: TRBJ1-5
v_gene: TRBV4-1
CDR3aa: CASSQGGYQPQHF
CDR3nt: TGCGCCAGCAGCCAGGGGGGATATCAGCCCCAGCATTTT

abundance: many
d_gene: NA
j_gene: TRBJ2-3
v_gene: TRBV5-1
CDR3aa: CASSLGGDGADTQYF
CDR3nt: TGCGCCAGCAGCTTGGGGGGAGACGGTGCAGATACGCAGTATTTT

abundance: NA
d_gene: NA
j_gene: TRBJ1-2
v_gene: TRBV5-1
CDR3aa: CASSLSAGNYGYTF
CDR3nt: TGCGCCAGCAGCTTGTCAGCAGGAAACTATGGCTACACCTTC

abundance: many
d_gene: NA
j_gene: TRBJ1-6
v_gene: TRBV28
CDR3aa: CASSLRSSSYNSPLHF
CDR3nt: TGTGCCAGCAGCCTCCGGAGTAGCTCCTATAATTCACCCCTCCACTTT

abundance: NA
d_gene: NA
j_gene: TRBJ2-3
v_gene: TRBV19
CDR3aa: CASSRTAGADTQYF
CDR3nt: TGTGCCAGTTCCCGGACTGCCGGGGCAGATACGCAGTATTTT

abundance: few
d_gene: NA
j_gene: TRBJ1-1
v_gene: TRBV28
CDR3aa: CASSLLWSVRVSGEAFF
CDR3nt: TGTGCCAGCAGTTTATTGTGGTCGGTGAGGGTTTCGGGTGAAGCTTTCTTT

abundance: NA
d_gene: NA
j_gene: TRBJ2-1
v_gene: TRBV20-1
CDR3aa: CSARTRNEQFF
CDR3nt: TGCAGTGCCCGCACTAGGAATGAGCAGTTCTTC

abundance: few
d_gene: NA
j_gene: TRBJ2-1
v_gene: TRBV5-6
CDR3aa: CASSRGPADEQFF
CDR3nt: TGTGCCAGCAGCCGCGGTCCAGCCGATGAGCAGTTCTTC

abundance: NA
d_gene: NA
j_gene: TRBJ1-5
v_gene: TRBV6-1
CDR3aa: CASTWDPGNSNQPQHF
CDR3nt: TGTGCCAGCACCTGGGACCCAGGAAATAGCAATCAGCCCCAGCATTTT

abundance: many
d_gene: TRBD1
j_gene: TRBJ2-2
v_gene: TRBV12-3/TRBV12-4
CDR3aa: CASSHGTGGTGELFF
CDR3nt: TGTGCCAGCAGTCACGGGACAGGGGGAACCGGGGAGCTGTTTTTT

abundance: few
d_gene: NA
j_gene: TRBJ2-7
v_gene: TRBV28
CDR3aa: CASSPTRKYYEQYF
CDR3nt: TGTGCCAGCAGTCCGACTAGGAAATACTACGAGCAGTACTTC

abundance: many
d_gene: NA
j_gene: TRBJ2-1
v_gene: TRBV14
CDR3aa: CASSRGGEHEQFF
CDR3nt: TGTGCCAGCAGCCGTGGGGGTGAGCATGAGCAGTTCTTC

abundance: NA
d_gene: TRBD1
j_gene: TRBJ2-7
v_gene: TRBV28
CDR3aa: CASNPQRGTGDGEQYF
CDR3nt: TGTGCCAGCAACCCTCAGAGGGGGACAGGGGATGGCGAGCAGTACTTC

abundance: NA
d_gene: NA
j_gene: TRBJ1-1
v_gene: TRBV7-2
CDR3aa: CASSLGGGDTEAFF
CDR3nt: TGTGCCAGCAGCTTAGGAGGGGGGGACACTGAAGCTTTCTTT

abundance: few
d_gene: TRBD2
j_gene: TRBJ2-3
v_gene: TRBV10-3
CDR3aa: CAISESIAGYDTDTQYF
CDR3nt: TGTGCCATCAGTGAGTCTATAGCGGGATACGACACAGATACGCAGTATTTT

abundance: NA
d_gene: NA
j_gene: TRBJ1-1
v_gene: TRBV20-1
CDR3aa: CSAPGRMNTEAFF
CDR3nt: TGCAGTGCACCGGGACGCATGAACACTGAAGCTTTCTTT

abundance: NA
d_gene: NA
j_gene: TRBJ2-4
v_gene: TRBV10-3
CDR3aa: CAISETGLAKNIQYF
CDR3nt: TGTGCCATCAGTGAAACAGGACTAGCCAAAAACATTCAGTACTTC

abundance: many
d_gene: NA
j_gene: TRBJ2-7
v_gene: TRBV5-6
CDR3aa: CASSFRGLYEQYF
CDR3nt: TGTGCCAGCAGCTTTCGGGGCCTCTACGAGCAGTACTTC